The 31 T cell receptor beta chains below all came from one sample that was sequenced in a study of blood T cell repertoires in COVID-19. Clones were read by immunoSEQ multiplex PCR, and TCRdb kept only the in-frame ones, dropping some. Of about 210,000 clones in the sample, 80% were seen once. Source material: PBMCs or T cells enriched from blood (not recorded which). The receptors stem from a man aged 30-40 years with acute COVID-19.

This clone was observed a single time. The CDR3 is CATKGETQYF. The DNA for the CDR3 is TGTGCCACGAAGGGGGAGACCCAGTACTTC. The chain is built from TRBV6-5 and TRBJ2-5; possible D gene TRBD1, 5 bases. The CDR3 spans 10 residues. The V end lost 10 bases, the J end lost 5 bases, and 8 bases lay between the germline ends. CDR1 and CDR2 from the germline V gene are MNHEY and SVGAGI.

The chain is built from TRBV3-1 (or the pseudogene TRBV3-2) and TRBJ1-3, with TRBD1 matching over 7 bases. The CDR3 is 16 residues long. Germline V gene data show CDR1 as LGHDT and CDR2 as YNNKEL (reference sequence). V shed 2 bases, J shed 0 bases, and the junction held 4 bases outside the gene matches. CDR3 protein: CASSQLGTDSGNTIYF. CDR3 DNA: TGTGCCAGCAGCCAACTGGGGACAGACTCTGGAAACACCATATATTTT.

V usage is TRBV6-5 and J usage is TRBJ1-5; perhaps TRBD1 as D (6 bases). This CDR3 region has 16 residues. Between the trimmed V and J ends, which lost 0 bases and 2 bases, there was a span of 11 bases. Germline-derived CDR1 and CDR2 are MNHEY and SVGAGI. The CDR3 DNA is TGTGCCAGCAGTTACTCCAGGGGAGGGGGCAATCAGCCCCAGCATTTT. Translating gives CASSYSRGGGNQPQHF.

The chain joins TRBV4-2 to TRBJ1-3, with D perhaps matching TRBD1 (5 bases). Between the trimmed V and J ends, which lost 0 bases and 9 bases, there was a span of 9 bases. Germline CDR1 and CDR2: LGHNA and YNFKEQ. The CDR3 runs 13 residues. CDR3 residues: CASSQDRASTIYF. The CDR3, as DNA: TGTGCCAGCAGCCAAGACAGGGCCAGCACCATATATTTT.

The chain is built from TRBV28 and TRBJ1-2; D uncertain. V lost 5 bases and J lost 3, with 13 bases in between. This CDR3 is 14 amino acids long. Germline CDR1 MDHEN, CDR2 SYDVKM. The CDR3 region has the DNA TGTGCCAGCAGTCCCCCCACATTTGACTATGGCTACACCTTC. Protein: CASSPPTFDYGYTF.

This clone was seen a single time. The chain is built from TRBV5-5 and TRBJ2-5; TRBD1 agrees at 9 bases. Germline-derived CDR1 and CDR2 are SGHKS and YYEKEE (reference sequence). The CDR3 length is 18 residues. J lost 5 bases, V lost 3 bases, and 17 bases had no gene match. This chain's CDR3 is CASSSVLRDRVIEETQYF. CDR3 in DNA: TGTGCCAGCAGCTCTGTCCTCCGGGACAGGGTTATAGAGGAGACCCAGTACTTC.

The genes are TRBV4-1 and TRBJ1-2, with 12 bases lining up with TRBD1. The CDR3 is made up of 17 amino acids. Per germline, CDR1 MGHRA and CDR2 YSYEKL. Trimming at V came to 3 bases and at J to 4 bases, leaving 9 bases not matched to a gene. The CDR3 DNA reads TGCGCCAGCAGCCACACGGGACAGGGGGCGATGAGCTATGGCTACACCTTC. Amino acids: CASSHTGQGAMSYGYTF.

The V and J genes are TRBV5-6 and TRBJ2-7; D uncertain. Between the trimmed V and J ends, which lost 6 bases and 3 bases, there was a span of 13 bases. Germline V gene data show CDR1 as SGHDT and CDR2 as YYEEEE. CDR3 size: 13 residues. This CDR3 is CASTRARLYEQYF. CDR3 bases: TGTGCCAGCACCCGAGCCAGACTCTACGAGCAGTACTTC.

This clone was counted a single time. The chain is built from TRBV9 and TRBJ1-2, with D uncertain. The germline V gene encodes CDR1 SGDLS and CDR2 YYNGEE. The length of the CDR3 is 14 residues. V dropped 0 bases and J dropped 4 bases, with 10 bases sitting between them. The CDR3 is CASSVARSGYGYTF. The CDR3 DNA follows: TGTGCCAGCAGCGTAGCCCGGTCAGGCTATGGCTACACCTTC.

V and J are TRBV12-5 and TRBJ2-7, with D possibly being TRBD1 (6 bases). The V gene lost 0 bases and the J gene lost 3 bases, with 6 bases spanning the gap. The CDR3 covers 13 residues. Germline V lookup: CDR1 LGHNT, CDR2 FRNRAP. For the CDR3, the DNA is TGTGCTAGTGGTTTGGTAGGGGGCTACGAGCAGTACTTC. The encoded protein is CASGLVGGYEQYF.

The rearrangement joins TRBV15 to TRBJ1-3, with a weak D call TRBD1 (6 bases). In germline, CDR1 is LNHNV, CDR2 YYDKDF (reference sequence). Trimming left V 0 bases short and J 7 bases short, with 13 bases between. This CDR3 has 15 residues. The CDR3 is CATSRDRGGSNTIYF. CDR3 coding DNA: TGTGCCACCAGCAGAGATCGAGGGGGTTCGAACACCATATATTTT.

The rearrangement links TRBV9 to TRBJ2-7; perhaps TRBD1 as D (6 bases). Per the germline V gene, CDR1 is SGDLS and CDR2 is YYNGEE. The V gene lost 0 bases and the J gene lost 2 bases, with 9 bases spanning the gap. The length of the CDR3 is 14 residues. The CDR3 sequence: CASSVEGTPYEQYF. CDR3 DNA: TGTGCCAGCAGCGTAGAGGGGACACCCTACGAGCAGTACTTC.

As concerns this clone: Other nucleotide sequences from this sample produce the same CDR3. This chain uses TRBV5-1 with TRBJ1-4; maybe TRBD1 (6 bases). In germline, CDR1 is SGHRS, CDR2 YFSETQ. The CDR3 consists of 15 residues. The V gene lost 4 bases and the J gene lost 4 bases, with 14 bases spanning the gap. For the CDR3, the DNA is TGCGCCAGCAGCCTCCGGGGACAAGATAATGAAAAACTGTTTTTT. Its translation: CASSLRGQDNEKLFF.

This chain joins TRBV12-5 and TRBJ2-5; D call uncertain. This CDR3 has 13 residues. Trimming left V 1 base short and J 2 bases short, with 5 bases between. Germline loops: CDR1 LGHNT, CDR2 FRNRAP. CDR3 coding DNA: TGTGCTAGTGGTTTGGGCAGGCAAGAGACCCAGTACTTC. It translates to CASGLGRQETQYF.

This clone was counted a few times. The genes are TRBV4-1 and TRBJ1-2, with a possible D match to TRBD1 (6 bases). The V and J ends lost 2 bases and 4 bases respectively, with 14 bases between them. The germline V gene encodes CDR1 MGHRA and CDR2 YSYEKL. This CDR3 is built from 15 residues. CDR3 coding DNA: TGCGCCAGCAGCCAATTCGACAGGCAAGTCTATGGCTACACCTTC. Translated: CASSQFDRQVYGYTF.

This chain uses TRBV24-1 with TRBJ2-3; 10 bases line up with TRBD2. The CDR3 runs 16 residues. Losses at the gene ends were 4 bases for V and 6 bases for J; bases not matched to a gene: 9. The germline gives CDR1 KGHDR, CDR2 SFDVKD. Written as DNA, the CDR3 is TGTGCCACCAGTGACTATAGCGGGGGGTCCAGGGATACGCAGTATTTT. This sequence encodes CATSDYSGGSRDTQYF.

This chain connects TRBV19 to TRBJ1-5, with 7 nucleotides matching TRBD1. CDR3 size: 11 residues. Germline values: CDR1 LNHDA, CDR2 SQIVND (reference sequence). The V segment lost 7 bases and the J segment 9 bases; nucleotides outside the gene matches: 3. In DNA form, the CDR3 reads TGTGCCAGTACCGCAGGGGGGCCCCAGCATTTT. This codes for CASTAGGPQHF.

The chain links TRBV7-3 to TRBJ1-3; no firm D call. V dropped 1 base and J dropped 8 bases, with 9 bases sitting between them. CDR1 is SGHTA, CDR2 FQGTGA, per germline. The CDR3 extends over 13 amino acids. CDR3 coding DNA: TGTGCCAGCAGCTTAATCTCCCCGGACACCATATATTTT. Encoded protein: CASSLISPDTIYF.

The genes are TRBV6-5 and TRBJ2-5; 8 bases fit TRBD2. V lost 6 bases to trimming and J lost 14 bases; unmatched junction nucleotides: 8. Per germline, CDR1 MNHEY and CDR2 SVGAGI. This CDR3 region has 11 residues. The CDR3 protein is CASSSGLVFYF. The DNA of the CDR3 is TGTGCCAGCAGCTCGGGACTAGTATTTTACTTC.

This rearrangement joins TRBV10-3 to TRBJ1-2; 7 bases agree with TRBD1. Germline values: CDR1 ENHRY, CDR2 SYGVKD. The CDR3 totals 14 residues. V gave up 2 bases and J gave up 4 bases; unmatched junction bases: 4. In nucleotides, the CDR3 is TGTGCCATCAGTGAGACCCAGGGGGTCTATGGCTACACCTTC. It translates to CAISETQGVYGYTF.

This clone appeared a few times. The genes are TRBV19 and TRBJ1-5; the D is unclear. V was trimmed by 0 bases and J by 0 bases, leaving 12 bases between them. CDR3 length: 17 residues. Germline values: CDR1 LNHDA, CDR2 SQIVND (reference sequence). CDR3 amino acids: CASSIDLGGFSNQPQHF. In DNA form, the CDR3 reads TGTGCCAGTAGTATAGATCTTGGAGGGTTTAGCAATCAGCCCCAGCATTTT.

This clone occurred a few times. The chain joins TRBV6-5 to TRBJ1-4, with no clear D. Trimming removed 6 bases at V and 5 bases at J, with 13 bases between. Germline V gene lookup returns CDR1 MNHEY and CDR2 SVGAGI. CDR3 size: 14 residues. Here the CDR3 reads CASRVPGINEKLFF. As DNA, the CDR3 is TGTGCCAGCAGGGTACCAGGTATCAATGAAAAACTGTTTTTT.

V gene TRBV28 combines with J gene TRBJ2-3; a possible D gene is TRBD1 (5 bases). The CDR3 contains 16 residues. V shed 1 base and J shed 0 bases, with 11 bases lying between them. Germline V CDR1 and CDR2: MDHEN, SYDVKM. The CDR3 loop reads CASSLLAGWSTDTQYF. DNA of the CDR3: TGTGCCAGCAGTTTATTGGCAGGGTGGAGCACAGATACGCAGTATTTT.

The chain is built from TRBV11-2 and TRBJ1-6; D is ambiguous. Germline V lookup: CDR1 SGHAT, CDR2 FQNNGV. This CDR3 is built from 13 residues. Trimming shortened V by 1 base and J by 10 bases, and 8 bases separated the two germline ends. Here the CDR3 reads CASSLVAGSPLHF. The CDR3 DNA reads TGTGCCAGCAGCTTAGTGGCGGGGTCACCCCTCCACTTT.

This clone was counted a single time. CDR3: CASSQGQGRGDTEAFF. The CDR3 DNA reads TGCGCCAGCAGCCAAGGACAGGGGAGGGGGGACACTGAAGCTTTCTTT. The chain has TRBV4-1 and TRBJ1-1, with 8 positions matching TRBD1. CDR3 size: 16 residues. Germline lookup yields CDR1 MGHRA and CDR2 YSYEKL. The V segment lost 1 base and the J segment 3 bases; nucleotides outside the gene matches: 7.

V and J are TRBV5-4 and TRBJ2-1; 7 positions agree with TRBD1. In germline, CDR1 is SGHNT, CDR2 YYREEE (reference sequence). Trimming at V came to 1 base and at J to 6 bases, leaving 7 bases not matched to a gene. CDR3 length: 15 amino acids. CDR3 sequence: CASSLKGGVFNEQFF. CDR3 DNA: TGTGCCAGCAGCTTGAAAGGGGGCGTTTTCAATGAGCAGTTCTTC.

Only one count was recorded for this clone. The genes are TRBV3-1 (or the pseudogene TRBV3-2) and TRBJ2-3; 10 bases agree with TRBD1. The trim removed 3 bases at V and 4 bases at J, leaving 10 bases unmatched. The length of the CDR3 is 17 residues. Germline lookup yields CDR1 LGHDT and CDR2 YNNKEL (reference sequence). The CDR3 sequence: CASSQEWPGTGADTQYF. Here the CDR3 DNA reads TGTGCCAGCAGCCAGGAATGGCCAGGGACAGGGGCAGATACGCAGTATTTT.

V gene TRBV7-3 combines with J gene TRBJ1-5; D is possibly TRBD1 (5 bases). CDR3 length: 16 amino acids. CDR1 and CDR2 (germline): SGHTA, FQGTGA. V gave up 4 bases and J gave up 4 bases, with 17 bases separating them. The CDR3 protein is CASSSFGGSFNQPQHF. The CDR3 DNA is TGTGCCAGCAGCTCCTTCGGGGGTTCCTTTAATCAGCCCCAGCATTTT. Complete variable domain (other parts from reference TRBV7-3 and TRBJ1-5): GAGVSQTPSNKVTEKGKYVELRCDPISGHTALYWYRQSLGQGPEFLIYFQGTGAADDSGLPNDRFFAVRPEGSVSTLKIQRTERGDSAVYLCASSSFGGSFNQPQHFGDGTRLSIL.

V is TRBV28 and J is TRBJ1-1, with a tentative D call TRBD1 (5 bases). CDR3 length: 15 residues. V lost 6 bases, J lost 0 bases, and 14 bases lay in between. The germline V gene encodes CDR1 MDHEN and CDR2 SYDVKM. In DNA, the CDR3 is TGTGCCAGCAGGGAAACAGGACCATTGAACACTGAAGCTTTCTTT. It specifies CASRETGPLNTEAFF.

The V and J genes are TRBV10-3 and TRBJ2-1; TRBD1 matches at 12 bases. With V trimmed by 3 bases and J by 7 bases, 10 bases remained unmatched. CDR1 and CDR2 from the germline V gene are ENHRY and SYGVKD. This CDR3 is built from 17 residues. The CDR3 loop is CAISESGTGGVPNEQFF. Here the CDR3 DNA reads TGTGCCATCAGTGAATCCGGGACAGGGGGCGTACCGAATGAGCAGTTCTTC.

The V gene is TRBV6-1, the J gene TRBJ2-5; 8 bases match TRBD1. This CDR3 contains 16 residues. After removal of 1 base from V and 4 bases from J, the junction contained 8 bases not matched to a gene. Germline-derived CDR1 and CDR2 are MNHNS and SASEGT. The CDR3 nucleotides read TGTGCCAGCAGTGAAGGGACAGGGTGGAAGCTAGAGACCCAGTACTTC. Protein product: CASSEGTGWKLETQYF.